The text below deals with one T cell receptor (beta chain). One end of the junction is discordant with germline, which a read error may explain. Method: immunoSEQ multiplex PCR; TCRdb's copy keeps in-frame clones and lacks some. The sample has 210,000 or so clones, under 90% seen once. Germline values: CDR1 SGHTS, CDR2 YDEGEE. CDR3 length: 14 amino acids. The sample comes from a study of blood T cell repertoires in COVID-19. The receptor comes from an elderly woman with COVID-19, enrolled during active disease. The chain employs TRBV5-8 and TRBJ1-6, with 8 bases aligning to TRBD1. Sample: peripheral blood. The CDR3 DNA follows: TGTGCCAGCACCTTGACAGGGGTAAATTCACCCCTCCACTTT. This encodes CASTLTGVNSPLHF.